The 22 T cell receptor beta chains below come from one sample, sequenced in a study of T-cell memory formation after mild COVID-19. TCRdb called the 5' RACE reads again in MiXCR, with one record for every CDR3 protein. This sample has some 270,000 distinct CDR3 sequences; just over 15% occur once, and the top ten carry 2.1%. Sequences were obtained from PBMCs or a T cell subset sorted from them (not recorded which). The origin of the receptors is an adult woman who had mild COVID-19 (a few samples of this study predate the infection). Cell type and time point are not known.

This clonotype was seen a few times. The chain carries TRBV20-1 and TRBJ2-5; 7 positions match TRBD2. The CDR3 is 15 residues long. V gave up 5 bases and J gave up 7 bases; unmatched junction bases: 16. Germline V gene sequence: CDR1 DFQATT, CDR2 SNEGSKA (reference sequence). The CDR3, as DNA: TGCAGTGCTGGCAAGGCCCGAGGACTAGACGGGACCCAGTACTTC. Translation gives CSAGKARGLDGTQYF.

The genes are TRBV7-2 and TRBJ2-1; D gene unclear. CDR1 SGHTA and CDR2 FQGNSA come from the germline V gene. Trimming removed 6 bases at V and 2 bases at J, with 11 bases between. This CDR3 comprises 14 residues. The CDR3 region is CASSERAPYNEQFF. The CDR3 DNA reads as TGTGCCAGCAGTGAGAGAGCCCCCTACAATGAGCAGTTCTTC.

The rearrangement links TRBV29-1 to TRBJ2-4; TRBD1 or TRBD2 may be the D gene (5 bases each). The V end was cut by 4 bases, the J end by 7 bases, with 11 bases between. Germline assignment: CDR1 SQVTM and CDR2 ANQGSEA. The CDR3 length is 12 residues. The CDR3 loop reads CSVGTWGNIQYF. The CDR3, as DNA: TGCAGCGTTGGGACTTGGGGGAACATTCAGTACTTC.

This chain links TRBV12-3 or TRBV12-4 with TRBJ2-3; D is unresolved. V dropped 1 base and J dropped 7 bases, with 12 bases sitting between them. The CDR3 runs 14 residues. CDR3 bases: TGTGCCAGCAGTTTAGGATCCCTCTCTCATACGCAGTATTTT. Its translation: CASSLGSLSHTQYF.

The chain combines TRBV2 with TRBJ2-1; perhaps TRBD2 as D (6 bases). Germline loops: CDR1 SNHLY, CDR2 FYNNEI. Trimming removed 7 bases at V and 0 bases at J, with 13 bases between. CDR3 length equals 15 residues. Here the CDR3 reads CASNWGGSSYNEQFF. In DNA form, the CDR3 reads TGTGCCAGCAATTGGGGAGGAAGCTCCTACAATGAGCAGTTCTTC.

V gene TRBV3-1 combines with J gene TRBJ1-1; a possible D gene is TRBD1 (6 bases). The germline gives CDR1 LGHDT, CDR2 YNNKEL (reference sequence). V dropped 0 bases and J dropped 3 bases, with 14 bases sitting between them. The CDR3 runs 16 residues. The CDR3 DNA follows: TGTGCCAGCAGCCAAGAGGCCGGGGGGCTCGACACTGAAGCTTTCTTT. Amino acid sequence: CASSQEAGGLDTEAFF.

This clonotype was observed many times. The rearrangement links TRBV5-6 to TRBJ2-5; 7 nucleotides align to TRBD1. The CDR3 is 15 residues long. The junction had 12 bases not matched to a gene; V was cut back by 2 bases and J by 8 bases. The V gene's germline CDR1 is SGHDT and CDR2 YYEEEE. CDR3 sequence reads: CASSLLTGQQRTQYF. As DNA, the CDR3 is TGTGCCAGCAGCTTACTTACGGGACAGCAAAGAACCCAGTACTTC. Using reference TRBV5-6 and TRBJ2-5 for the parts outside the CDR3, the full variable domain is DAGVTQSPTHLIKTRGQQVTLRCSPKSGHDTVSWYQQALGQGPQFIFQYYEEEERQRGNFPDRFSGHQFPNYSSELNVNALLLGDSALYLCASSLLTGQQRTQYFGPGTRLLVL.

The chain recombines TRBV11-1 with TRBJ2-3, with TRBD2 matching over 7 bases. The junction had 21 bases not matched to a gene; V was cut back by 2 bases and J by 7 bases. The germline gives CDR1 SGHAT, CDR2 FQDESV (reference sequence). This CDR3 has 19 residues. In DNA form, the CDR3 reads TGTGCCAGCAGCTTAAAAGGGGCACTGACTAGCCCCGGGAAGAATACGCAGTATTTT. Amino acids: CASSLKGALTSPGKNTQYF. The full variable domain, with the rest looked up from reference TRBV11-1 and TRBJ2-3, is EAEVAQSPRYKITEKSQAVAFWCDPISGHATLYWYRQILGQGPELLVQFQDESVVDDSQLPKDRFSAERLKGVDSTLKIQPAELGDSAMYLCASSLKGALTSPGKNTQYFGPGTRLTVL.

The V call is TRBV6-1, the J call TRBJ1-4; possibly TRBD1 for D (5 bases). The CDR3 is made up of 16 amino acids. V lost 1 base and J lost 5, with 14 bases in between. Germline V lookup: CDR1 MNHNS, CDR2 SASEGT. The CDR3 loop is CASSEGRESGNEKLFF. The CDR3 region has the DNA TGTGCCAGCAGTGAAGGCAGGGAGTCGGGGAATGAAAAACTGTTTTTT.

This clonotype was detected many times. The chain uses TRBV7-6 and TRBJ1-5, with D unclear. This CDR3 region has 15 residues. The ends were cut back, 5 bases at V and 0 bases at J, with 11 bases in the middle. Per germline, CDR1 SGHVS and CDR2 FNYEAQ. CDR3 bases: TGTGCCAGCAGCCTGACTGGAAGTAGCAATCAGCCCCAGCATTTT. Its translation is CASSLTGSSNQPQHF.

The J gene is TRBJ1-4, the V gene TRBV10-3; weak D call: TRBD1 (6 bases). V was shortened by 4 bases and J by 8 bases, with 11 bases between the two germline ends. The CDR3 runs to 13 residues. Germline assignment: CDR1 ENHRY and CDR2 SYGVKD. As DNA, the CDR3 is TGTGCCATCAGTGGGACAGCCGACGAAAAACTGTTTTTT. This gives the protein CAISGTADEKLFF.

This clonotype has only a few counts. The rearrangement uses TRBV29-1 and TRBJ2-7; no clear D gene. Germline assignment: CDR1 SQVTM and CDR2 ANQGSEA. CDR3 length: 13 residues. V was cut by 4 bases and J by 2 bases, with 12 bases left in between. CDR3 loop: CSVVKGQAYEQYF. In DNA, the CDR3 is TGCAGCGTTGTGAAGGGTCAGGCCTACGAGCAGTACTTC.

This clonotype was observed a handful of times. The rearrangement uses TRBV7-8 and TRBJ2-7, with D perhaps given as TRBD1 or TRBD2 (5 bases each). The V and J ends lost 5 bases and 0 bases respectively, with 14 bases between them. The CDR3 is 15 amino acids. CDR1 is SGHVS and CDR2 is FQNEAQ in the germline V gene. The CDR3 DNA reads TGTGCCAGCAGCCCAGTAGGGACGTTCTCCTACGAGCAGTACTTC. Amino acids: CASSPVGTFSYEQYF.

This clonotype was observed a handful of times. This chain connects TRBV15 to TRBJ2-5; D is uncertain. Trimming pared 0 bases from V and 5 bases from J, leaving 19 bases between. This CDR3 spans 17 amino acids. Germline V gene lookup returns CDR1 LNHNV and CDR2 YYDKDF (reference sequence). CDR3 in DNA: TGTGCCACCAGCAGAGATGGAGCCTCGTTGGTCGGGGAGACCCAGTACTTC. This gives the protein CATSRDGASLVGETQYF.

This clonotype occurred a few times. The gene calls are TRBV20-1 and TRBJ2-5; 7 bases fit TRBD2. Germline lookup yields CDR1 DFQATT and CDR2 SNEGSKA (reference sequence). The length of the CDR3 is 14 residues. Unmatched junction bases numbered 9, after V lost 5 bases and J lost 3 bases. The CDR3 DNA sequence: TGCAGTGCTTTGATCAAGCGGGGTAAAGAGACCCAGTACTTC. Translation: CSALIKRGKETQYF.

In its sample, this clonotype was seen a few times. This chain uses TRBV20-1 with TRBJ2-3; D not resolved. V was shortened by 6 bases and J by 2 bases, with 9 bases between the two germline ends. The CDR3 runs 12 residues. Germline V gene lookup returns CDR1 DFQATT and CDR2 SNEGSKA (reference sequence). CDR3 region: CSAMLATDTQYF. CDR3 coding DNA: TGCAGTGCCATGCTGGCCACAGATACGCAGTATTTT.

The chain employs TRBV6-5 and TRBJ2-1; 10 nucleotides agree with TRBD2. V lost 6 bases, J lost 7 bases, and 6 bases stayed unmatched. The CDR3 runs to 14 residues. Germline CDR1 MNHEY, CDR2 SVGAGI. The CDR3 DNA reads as TGTGCCAGCAGACTAGCGGGATTGGTGAATGAGCAGTTCTTC. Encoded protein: CASRLAGLVNEQFF.

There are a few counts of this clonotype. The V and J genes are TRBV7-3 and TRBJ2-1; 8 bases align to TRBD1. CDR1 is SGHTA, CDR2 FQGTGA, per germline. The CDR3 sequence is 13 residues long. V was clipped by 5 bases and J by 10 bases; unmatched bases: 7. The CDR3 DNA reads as TGTGCCAGCAGCGAAATTAGGACAGGGGAGCAGTTCTTC. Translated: CASSEIRTGEQFF.

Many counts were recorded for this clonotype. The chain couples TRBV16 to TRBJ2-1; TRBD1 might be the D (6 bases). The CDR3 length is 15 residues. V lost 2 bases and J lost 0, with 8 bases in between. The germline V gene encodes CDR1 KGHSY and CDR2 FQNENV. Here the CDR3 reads CASSQTGSSYNEQFF. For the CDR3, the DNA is TGTGCCAGCAGCCAAACAGGGAGCTCCTACAATGAGCAGTTCTTC. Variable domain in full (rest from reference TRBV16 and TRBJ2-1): GEEVAQTPKHLVRGEGQKAKLYCAPIKGHSYVFWYQQVLKNEFKFLISFQNENVFDETGMPKERFSAKCLPNSPCSLEIQATKLEDSAVYFCASSQTGSSYNEQFFGPGTRLTVL.

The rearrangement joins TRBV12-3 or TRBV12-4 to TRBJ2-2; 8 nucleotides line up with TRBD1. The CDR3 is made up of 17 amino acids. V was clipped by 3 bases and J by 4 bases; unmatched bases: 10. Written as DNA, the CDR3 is TGTGCCAGCAGTTTCACCGGACAGGGACGGGCCACCGGGGAGCTGTTTTTT. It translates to CASSFTGQGRATGELFF.

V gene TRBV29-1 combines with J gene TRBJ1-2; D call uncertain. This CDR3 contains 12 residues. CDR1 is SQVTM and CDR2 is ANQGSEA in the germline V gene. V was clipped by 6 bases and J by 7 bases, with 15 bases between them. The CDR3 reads CSVAHPVFGYTF. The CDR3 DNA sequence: TGCAGCGTCGCCCACCCGGTCTTTGGCTACACCTTC.

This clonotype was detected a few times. For the CDR3, the DNA is TGCAGTGCTCTAAACCCGGGACAGGGGTTGAACACTGAAGCTTTCTTT. Translation: CSALNPGQGLNTEAFF. The rearrangement links TRBV20-1 to TRBJ1-1; 10 bases line up with TRBD1. The CDR3 length is 16 residues. J lost 0 bases, V lost 5 bases, and 9 bases had no gene match. Germline V gene sequence: CDR1 DFQATT, CDR2 SNEGSKA (reference sequence).